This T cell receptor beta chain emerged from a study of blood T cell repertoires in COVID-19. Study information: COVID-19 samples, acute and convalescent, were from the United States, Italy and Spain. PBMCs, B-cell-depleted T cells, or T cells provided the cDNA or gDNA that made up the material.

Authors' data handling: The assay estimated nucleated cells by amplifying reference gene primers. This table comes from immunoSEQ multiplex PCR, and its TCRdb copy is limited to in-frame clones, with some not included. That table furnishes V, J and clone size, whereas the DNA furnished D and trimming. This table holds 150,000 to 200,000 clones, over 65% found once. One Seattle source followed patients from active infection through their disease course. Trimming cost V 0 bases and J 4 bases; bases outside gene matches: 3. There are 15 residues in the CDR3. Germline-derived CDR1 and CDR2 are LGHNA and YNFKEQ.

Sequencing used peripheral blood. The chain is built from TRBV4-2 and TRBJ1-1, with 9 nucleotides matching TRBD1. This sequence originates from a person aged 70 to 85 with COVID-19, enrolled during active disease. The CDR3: CASSQEPTGGTEAFF. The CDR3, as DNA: TGTGCCAGCAGCCAAGAACCGACAGGGGGCACTGAAGCTTTCTTT.